A selection of T cell receptor beta chains follows, all from one sample in a study of beta chain features in type 1 diabetes. The data were produced by immunoSEQ multiplex PCR, yet TCRdb's version contains in-frame clones alone and is incomplete. Among under 450,000 clones listed, 11% to 15% were seen once. What was sequenced was naive CD4+ T cells from blood. These receptors were taken from a man aged 25 to 40 in good health. Each CDR3 is given with its conserved first and last residue. Each record gives: clone size, J gene, V gene, D gene, CDR3 DNA, CDR3 protein. The D gene is left open where the match is weak. Clone size is stated in some rows and not others, as once, few, many or a class when expanded.

few TRBJ1-1 TRBV30 - TGTGCCTGGGTACCTCCAGGGCCTGAAGCTTTCTTT CAWVPPGPEAFF
- TRBJ2-3 TRBV6-5 - TGTGCCAGCACTCGGGGAAGCACAGATACGCAGTATTTT CASTRGSTDTQYF
few TRBJ2-1 TRBV9 TRBD2 TGTGCCAGCAGCGGCACACCTAGCGGGTACAATGAGCAGTTCTTC CASSGTPSGYNEQFF
few TRBJ2-2 TRBV29-1 - TGCAGCGTGAGGGCTGCCGGGGAGCTGTTTTTT CSVRAAGELFF
- TRBJ2-1 TRBV5-1 TRBD2 TGCGCCAGCAGCTTGGGATTAGCGGGAGGTTCCTACAATGAGCAGTTCTTC CASSLGLAGGSYNEQFF
few TRBJ1-2 TRBV7-2 - TGTGCCAGCAGCTTAGAGCACAAGACTAACTATGGCTACACCTTC CASSLEHKTNYGYTF
few TRBJ2-3 TRBV11-1 TRBD2 TGTGCCAGCTCTAGCGGGAGCGGAGCAGATACGCAGTATTTT CASSSGSGADTQYF
- TRBJ2-3 TRBV11-2 - TGTGCCAGCAGCTTAGTTGCCCTAGAGGGCACAGATACGCAGTATTTT CASSLVALEGTDTQYF
few TRBJ1-5 TRBV19 TRBD1 TGTGCCAGTAGTATCTCAGACAGGGGAAGCAATCAGCCCCAGCATTTT CASSISDRGSNQPQHF
few TRBJ2-2 TRBV9 TRBD2 TGTGCCAGCAGCGCGCTAGCGGGAGGGAGTTTCGGGGAGCTGTTTTTT CASSALAGGSFGELFF
- TRBJ2-1 TRBV18 - TGTGCCAGCTCACCAATCCAGGGTGGTTGGTATGAGCAGTTCTTC CASSPIQGGWYEQFF
few TRBJ2-6 TRBV7-9 - TGTGCCAGCAGGGCTAGGACGGGTGCGGAAGCTGGGGCCAACGTCCTGACTTTC CASRARTGAEAGANVLTF
few TRBJ2-7 TRBV28 - TGTGCCAGCAGTTTAGGGGGCGGTGGGGAAATCTTC CASSLGGGGEIF
- TRBJ1-1 TRBV19 TRBD1 TGTGCCAGTAGTATCGAGACAGGGGCTGAAGCTTTCTTT CASSIETGAEAFF
- TRBJ1-4 TRBV4-2 - TGTGCCAGCAGCCGCAGGGGCCCGGATGAAAAACTGTTTTTT CASSRRGPDEKLFF
- TRBJ2-1 TRBV6-5 - TGTGCCAGCAGACCAGACCTAAATGAGCAGTTCTTC CASRPDLNEQFF
few TRBJ1-1 TRBV13 - TGTGCCAGCAGCTTAGTTCGGGGGCCGGGCACTGAAGCTTTCTTT CASSLVRGPGTEAFF
- TRBJ2-7 TRBV18 - TGTGCCAGCTCACCAGACCGGCGCTCTGTTTACGAGCAGTACTTC CASSPDRRSVYEQYF
few TRBJ2-2 TRBV5-1 TRBD1 TGCGCCAGCAGCTCTAACGGACAGGGGATGTTGTTTTTT CASSSNGQGMLFF
- TRBJ2-3 TRBV5-1 - TGCGCCAGCAGCTTAACAGGAACCACAGATACGCAGTATTTT CASSLTGTTDTQYF
- TRBJ2-5 TRBV18 TRBD2 TGTGCCAGCTCACCAGGGCTAGCGGAAGAGACCCAGTACTTC CASSPGLAEETQYF
- TRBJ2-2 TRBV9 - TGTGCCAGCAGCGTAGGGGGTAGCGGCGTCACCGGGGAGCTGTTTTTT CASSVGGSGVTGELFF
few TRBJ2-2 TRBV5-4 - TGTGCCAGCAGCTTGGACCCGGACAGGAACACCGGGGAGCTGTTTTTT CASSLDPDRNTGELFF
- TRBJ2-1 TRBV19 TRBD2 TGTGCCAGTAGTTTTGGGACTAGCGGGAGTTTCAGGGGTTACAATGAGCAGTTCTTC CASSFGTSGSFRGYNEQFF
few TRBJ1-5 TRBV7-2 - TGTGCCAGCAGCTTAGCGGGGGGCTATCAGCCCCAGCATTTT CASSLAGGYQPQHF
few TRBJ2-3 TRBV19 TRBD1 TGTGCCACAGGGACAGTTACTGATACGCAGTATTTT CATGTVTDTQYF
- TRBJ2-3 TRBV9 - TGTGCCAGCAGCTCCACCGGGACGAGAAGCACAGATACGCAGTATTTT CASSSTGTRSTDTQYF
few TRBJ2-4 TRBV11-2 - TGTGCCAGCACCCTTGGTTTGGGTGCAGCTGGAAACATTCAGTACTTC CASTLGLGAAGNIQYF
- TRBJ2-5 TRBV7-9 - TGTGCCAGCAGCTTAGGGCAGCAAGAGACCCAGTACTTC CASSLGQQETQYF
few TRBJ2-3 TRBV11-1 - TGTGCCAGCAGCCATGCGGGGCCTAATCCTAGCACAGATACGCAGTATTTT CASSHAGPNPSTDTQYF
- TRBJ2-6 TRBV5-1 - TGCGCCAGCAGCCCCAATTTGGGGGCCAACGTCCTGACTTTC CASSPNLGANVLTF
few TRBJ2-6 TRBV5-1 TRBD1 TGCGCCAGCAGCTTGGCAGGGGGCCGCTCTGGGGCCAACGTCCTGACTTTC CASSLAGGRSGANVLTF
few TRBJ2-3 TRBV5-1 TRBD2 TGCGCCAGCAGCGAGCGGGAGGTGCAGTATTTT CASSEREVQYF